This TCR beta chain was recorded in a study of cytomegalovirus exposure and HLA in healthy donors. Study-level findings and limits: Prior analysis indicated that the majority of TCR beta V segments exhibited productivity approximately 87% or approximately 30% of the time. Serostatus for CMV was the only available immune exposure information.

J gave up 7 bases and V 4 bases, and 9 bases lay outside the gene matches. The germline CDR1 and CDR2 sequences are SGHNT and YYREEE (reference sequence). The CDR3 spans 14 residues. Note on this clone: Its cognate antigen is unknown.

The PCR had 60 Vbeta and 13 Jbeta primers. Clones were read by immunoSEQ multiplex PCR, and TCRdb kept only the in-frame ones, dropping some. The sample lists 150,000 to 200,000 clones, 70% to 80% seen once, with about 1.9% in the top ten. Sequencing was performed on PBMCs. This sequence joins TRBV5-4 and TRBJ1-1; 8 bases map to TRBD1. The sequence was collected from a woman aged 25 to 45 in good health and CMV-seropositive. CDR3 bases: TGTGCCAGCAGCCCAGGACAGGGCCGCCTTGAAGCTTTCTTT. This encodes CASSPGQGRLEAFF.